What follows are 2 T cell receptor beta chains derived from one specimen sequenced in a study of blood T cell repertoires in COVID-19. Assay: immunoSEQ multiplex PCR; the TCRdb copy retains only in-frame clones and omits some. This sample yields about 200,000 clones, of which about 85% are seen a single time; roughly 21% belongs to the top ten. Material for sequencing was peripheral blood. The receptors derive from a man between 60 and 75 years old with active or convalescent COVID-19.

A note on this clone: Sequence at one end of the junction differs from germline and may be a read error. The chain uses TRBV6-1 and TRBJ2-7; D unresolved. The CDR3 has 12 amino acids. Germline CDR1 reads MNHNS; CDR2 reads SASEGT. The CDR3 bases are TGTGCCAGCATTGAAGTCTGTCGCGAGCAGTACTTC. Protein: CASIEVCREQYF.

The chain couples TRBV4-1 to TRBJ2-7; 7 bases are a match to TRBD1. Germline CDR1 is MGHRA and CDR2 is YSYEKL. This CDR3 is built from 15 residues. Losses at the gene ends were 6 bases for V and 5 bases for J; bases not matched to a gene: 13. The CDR3 DNA follows: TGCGCCAGCAGTCGTCAGGGGACAGAGGTAAACGAGCAGTACTTC. Amino acids: CASSRQGTEVNEQYF.